This T cell receptor beta chain was recorded in a study of T cell responses to AZD1222 COVID-19 vaccine. The germline V and J ends were trimmed by 2 bases and 7 bases, with 12 bases remaining between them. The germline CDR1 and CDR2 sequences are SGHTA and FQGNSA. CDR3 length: 14 amino acids. TCRdb keeps only in-frame clones here, not all; method: immunoSEQ multiplex PCR. Found here are fewer than 130,000 clones, about four fifths of them singletons; the top ten hold about 4.5%. The study, taken as a whole, reports: Donors skewed white British and female; clonal diversity was possibly underestimated. Dominant CD4 TCR responses targeted spike regions 160-218 and 743-854. Baseline seropositives among AZD1222 recipients totaled only 5 to 7.

As to this clone: Its antigen is unidentified.

This specimen was peripheral blood, taken on day 0 of AZD1222 vaccination. V gene TRBV7-2 combines with J gene TRBJ1-5, with D possibly being TRBD1 (5 bases). The sequence derives from an adult in good health. CDR3 nucleotides: TGTGCCAGCAGCTTAAAAGGGGTATACCAGCCCCAGCATTTT. Translating it yields CASSLKGVYQPQHF.